The TCR beta chain described here comes from a study of beta chain features in type 1 diabetes. Study details: Sorted cells numbering 95 million to 110 million were examined across all samples.

Every bit of the isolated RNA underwent reverse transcription, so sequencing read expressed TCRB transcripts. There were around 3.5 million reads on average in the naive, central memory and regulatory T cell samples. Sequencing used immunoSEQ multiplex PCR; TCRdb keeps in-frame clones, though not all of them. The sample contains about 340,000 clones, around 8.5% of which appear only once. Findings and limits, study-wide: The study found moderately but significantly shorter TCRB CDR3s in all four CD4+ subsets of Type 1 diabetes patients. Comparison showed that naive, central memory and Treg TCRB repertoires appeared more similar among patients than among healthy donors.

Germline values: CDR1 SGHRS, CDR2 YFSETQ. Trimming removed 4 bases from V and 1 base from J, with 11 bases in between. The CDR3 runs to 14 residues. Naive, central memory, regulatory and stem cell-like memory cells within the CD4+ compartment were sorted using CD45RO/CCR7/CD25/CD127/CD95/CD27. This clone occurred a few times. Antigen specificity is unknown. The V and J genes are TRBV5-1 and TRBJ1-1; D perhaps matches TRBD1 (5 bases). Sequencing was carried out using central memory CD4+ T cells from blood. The sequence came from a man aged 30-40 years with type 1 diabetes. The CDR3 loop is CASSVTVGNTEAFF. CDR3 nucleotide sequence: TGCGCCAGCAGCGTGACAGTGGGGAACACTGAAGCTTTCTTT.